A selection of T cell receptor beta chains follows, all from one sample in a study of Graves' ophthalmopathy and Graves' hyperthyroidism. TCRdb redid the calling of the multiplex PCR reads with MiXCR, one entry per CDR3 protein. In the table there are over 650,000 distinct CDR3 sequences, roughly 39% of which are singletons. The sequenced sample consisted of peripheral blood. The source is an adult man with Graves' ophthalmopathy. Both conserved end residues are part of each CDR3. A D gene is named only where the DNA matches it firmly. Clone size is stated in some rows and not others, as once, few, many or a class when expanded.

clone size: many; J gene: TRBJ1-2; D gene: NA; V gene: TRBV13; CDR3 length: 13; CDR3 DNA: TGTGCCAGCAGTCTGTGGTCGAACTATGGCTACACCTTC; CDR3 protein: CASSLWSNYGYTF
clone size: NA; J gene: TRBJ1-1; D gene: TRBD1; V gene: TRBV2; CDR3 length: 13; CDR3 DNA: TGTGCCAGCAGTCGAAGACAGGGAGGTGAAGCTTTCTTT; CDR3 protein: CASSRRQGGEAFF
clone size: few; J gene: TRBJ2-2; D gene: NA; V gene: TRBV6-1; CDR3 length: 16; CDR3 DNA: TGTGCCAGCAGGCATGGTCCGACTAAAGACACCGGGGAGCTGTTTTTT; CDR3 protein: CASRHGPTKDTGELFF
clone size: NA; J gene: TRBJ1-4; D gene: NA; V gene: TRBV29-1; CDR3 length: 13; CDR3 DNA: NA; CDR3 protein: CSVDLAEMKNCFF
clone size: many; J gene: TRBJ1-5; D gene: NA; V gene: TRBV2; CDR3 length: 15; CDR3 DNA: TGTGCCAGCAGTGAAGCGCTTAAGGGAGCGCAGCCCCAGCATTTT; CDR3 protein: CASSEALKGAQPQHF
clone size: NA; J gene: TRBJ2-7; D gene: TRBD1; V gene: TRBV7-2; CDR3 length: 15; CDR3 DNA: TGTGCCAGCAGCCGGGACAGGGACCATGCCTACGAGCAGTACTTC; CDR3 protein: CASSRDRDHAYEQYF
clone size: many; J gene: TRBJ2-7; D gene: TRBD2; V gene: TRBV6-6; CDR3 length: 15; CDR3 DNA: TGTGCCAGCAGTGGGGAAGTAGCGGGAGGAGACGAGCAGTACTTC; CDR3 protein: CASSGEVAGGDEQYF
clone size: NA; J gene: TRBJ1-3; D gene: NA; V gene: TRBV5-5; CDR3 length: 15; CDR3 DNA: TGTGCCAGCAGCCCGAGCGCCTACTCTGGAAACACCATATATTTT; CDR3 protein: CASSPSAYSGNTIYF
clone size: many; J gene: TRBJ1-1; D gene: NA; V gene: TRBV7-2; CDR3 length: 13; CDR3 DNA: TGTGCCAGCAGCTCCGCAGGGATAGGGAGAGCTTTCTTT; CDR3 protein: CASSSAGIGRAFF
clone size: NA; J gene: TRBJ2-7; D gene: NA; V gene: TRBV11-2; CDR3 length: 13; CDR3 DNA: TGTGCCAACAGGGTAGGGGGATCCTACGAGCAGTACTTC; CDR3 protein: CANRVGGSYEQYF
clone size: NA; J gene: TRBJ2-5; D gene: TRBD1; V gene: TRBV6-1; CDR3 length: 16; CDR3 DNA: TGTGCCAGCAGTGAATTGGGACAGGGGACCCAAGAGACCCAGTACTTC; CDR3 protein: CASSELGQGTQETQYF
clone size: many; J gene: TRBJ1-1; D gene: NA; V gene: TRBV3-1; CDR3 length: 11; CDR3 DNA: TGTGCCAGCAGCCAAAAATCGGGGACTTTCTTT; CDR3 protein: CASSQKSGTFF
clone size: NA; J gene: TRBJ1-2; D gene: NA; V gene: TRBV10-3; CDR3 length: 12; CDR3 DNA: TGTGCCTCTACGTCGACAGACCTCGATTACACCTTC; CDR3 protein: CASTSTDLDYTF
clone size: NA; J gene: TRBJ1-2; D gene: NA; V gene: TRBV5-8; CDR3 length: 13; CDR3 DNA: TGTGCCAGCAGCAAGGGACGGATTGTTGGCTACACCTTC; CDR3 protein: CASSKGRIVGYTF
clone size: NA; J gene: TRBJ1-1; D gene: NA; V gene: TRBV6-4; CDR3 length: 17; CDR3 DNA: TGTGTCAGCAGTGACGGAGGGCCGAACCCGGGGAACACTGAAGCTTTCTTT; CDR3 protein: CVSSDGGPNPGNTEAFF
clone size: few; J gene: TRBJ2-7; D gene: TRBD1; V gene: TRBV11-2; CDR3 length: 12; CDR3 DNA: TGTGCTAGAGATTGGGACAGCTACGAGCAGTACTTC; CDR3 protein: CARDWDSYEQYF
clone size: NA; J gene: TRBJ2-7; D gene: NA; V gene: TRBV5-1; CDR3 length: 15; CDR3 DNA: TGCGCCAGCAGCAGTGGCGGGACGGAACCCTACGAGCAGTACTTC; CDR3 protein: CASSSGGTEPYEQYF
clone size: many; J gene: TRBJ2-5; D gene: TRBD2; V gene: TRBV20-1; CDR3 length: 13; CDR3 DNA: TGCAGTGCTAGTGGACTAGCGGAAGAGACCCAGTACTTC; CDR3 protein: CSASGLAEETQYF
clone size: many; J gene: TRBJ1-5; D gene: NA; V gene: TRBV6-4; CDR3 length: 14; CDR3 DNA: TGTGCCAGCAGCACTTCGAGCGGCAATCAGCCCCAGCATTTT; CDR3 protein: CASSTSSGNQPQHF
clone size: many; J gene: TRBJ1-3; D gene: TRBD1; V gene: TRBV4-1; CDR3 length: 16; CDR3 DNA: TGCGCCAGCAGCCCCCGACAGGGAGCGCGTGGAAACACCATATATTTT; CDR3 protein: CASSPRQGARGNTIYF
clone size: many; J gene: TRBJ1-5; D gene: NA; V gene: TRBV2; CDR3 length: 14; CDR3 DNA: TGTGCCAGCAGTGCGACAGCCTTCAATCAGCCCCAGCATTTT; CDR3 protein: CASSATAFNQPQHF
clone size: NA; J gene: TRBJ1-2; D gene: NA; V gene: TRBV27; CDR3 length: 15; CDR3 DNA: TGTGCCAGCAGTTATGGGGGAGGGGGACCTTATGGCTACACCTTC; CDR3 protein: CASSYGGGGPYGYTF
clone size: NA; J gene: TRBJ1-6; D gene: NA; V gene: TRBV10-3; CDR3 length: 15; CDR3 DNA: TGTGCCATCAGTGTTGGGGACGGCGGCAATTCACCGCTCCACTTT; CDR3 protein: CAISVGDGGNSPLHF
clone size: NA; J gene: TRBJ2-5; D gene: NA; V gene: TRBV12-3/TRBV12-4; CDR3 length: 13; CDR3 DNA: TGTGCCAGCAGTTTCCGGAGAAAAGAGACCCAGTACTTC; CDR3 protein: CASSFRRKETQYF